This record concerns one T cell receptor (beta chain) sequence. The identical CDR3 is also encoded by other nucleotide sequences in the sample. V gave up 6 bases and J gave up 6 bases; unmatched junction bases: 7. Germline CDR1 and CDR2: SEHNR and FQNEAQ (reference sequence). This CDR3 contains 13 residues. These data come from a study of OX40 agonist ivuxolimab in advanced cancers. As for the study in general: Patients were around 83% male with ages about 20 to 79, mean approximately 58.

Produced via immunoSEQ multiplex PCR; TCRdb's table is partial and in-frame only. The sample carries about 45,000 clones, around 89% recorded once. The chain joins TRBV7-9 to TRBJ1-2, with TRBD1 matching 7 bases. The receptor was isolated from an adult with an advanced solid tumor such as melanoma, head and neck, liver or kidney cancer. Source: CD4+ or CD8+ T cells sorted from blood, taken in a trial of the OX40 agonist ivuxolimab. The CDR3: CASSRGQNHGYTF. CDR3 nucleotides: TGTGCCAGCAGTAGGGGGCAGAACCATGGCTACACCTTC.